The 21 T cell receptor beta chains below come from one sample, sequenced in a study of blood T cell repertoires in COVID-19. This table comes from immunoSEQ multiplex PCR, and its TCRdb copy is limited to in-frame clones, with some not included. The data contain tens of thousands of clones, approximately 82% of them singletons. Input material: peripheral blood. These receptors originate from a woman aged 80 or over with acute or convalescent COVID-19.

The chain links TRBV28 to TRBJ1-2, with D possibly being TRBD1 (6 bases). The CDR3 runs 14 residues. V shed 2 bases and J shed 7 bases, with 14 bases lying between them. The germline gives CDR1 MDHEN, CDR2 SYDVKM. This CDR3 reads CASSLPDRYFGYTF. Written as DNA, the CDR3 is TGTGCCAGCAGTTTACCCGACAGGTACTTTGGCTACACCTTC.

The V gene is TRBV25-1, the J gene TRBJ2-2, with D perhaps matching TRBD2 (5 bases). The V gene lost 10 bases and the J gene lost 5 bases, with 14 bases spanning the gap. Germline V gene data show CDR1 as MGHDK and CDR2 as SYGVNS. CDR3 length: 13 amino acids. CDR3 sequence reads: CAIRGSATGELFF. As DNA, the CDR3 is TGTGCCATCCGGGGAAGCGCGACCGGGGAGCTGTTTTTT.

The chain uses TRBV19 and TRBJ2-2; 9 bases match TRBD2. The CDR3 spans 19 residues. The V segment lost 7 bases and the J segment 1 base; nucleotides outside the gene matches: 16. Germline lookup yields CDR1 LNHDA and CDR2 SQIVND (reference sequence). The CDR3 DNA reads TGTGCCAGTACTCCCTCCGGGGCGGGAGGGCCGCTGAACACCGGGGAGCTGTTTTTT. It translates to CASTPSGAGGPLNTGELFF. The full variable domain, in which reference TRBV19 and TRBJ2-2 provide the parts outside the CDR3, is DGGITQSPKYLFRKEGQNVTLSCEQNLNHDAMYWYRQDPGQGLRLIYYSQIVNDFQKGDIAEGYSVSREKKESFPLTVTSAQKNPTAFYLCASTPSGAGGPLNTGELFFGEGSRLTVL.

The chain couples TRBV7-9 to TRBJ2-7, with 9 bases identical to TRBD1. The CDR3 is 14 residues long. Germline V gene data show CDR1 as SEHNR and CDR2 as FQNEAQ (reference sequence). The V and J ends lost 3 bases and 3 bases, in that order; junction bases with no gene match: 3. The CDR3 DNA follows: TGTGCCAGCAGCTTCGGACAGGGGTTCTACGAGCAGTACTTC. Encoded protein: CASSFGQGFYEQYF.

V and J are TRBV15 and TRBJ2-3, with 7 positions matching TRBD1. J lost 5 bases, V lost 3 bases, and 11 bases had no gene match. The CDR3 length is 16 residues. In germline, CDR1 is LNHNV, CDR2 YYDKDF (reference sequence). DNA of the CDR3: TGTGCCACCAGCAGCCGGTTCGACAGGGTTAGAGATACGCAGTATTTT. Protein sequence: CATSSRFDRVRDTQYF.

V usage is TRBV29-1 and J usage is TRBJ2-7, with TRBD2 matching over 8 bases. J gave up 3 bases and V 4 bases, and 2 bases lay outside the gene matches. CDR3 length: 12 residues. Looked up from germline, CDR1 is SQVTM and CDR2 is ANQGSEA. In DNA, the CDR3 is TGCAGCGTTGGTAGCGGGAACTACGAGCAGTACTTC. This sequence encodes CSVGSGNYEQYF.

The chain employs TRBV5-4 and TRBJ2-3; 13 bases map to TRBD2. The CDR3 loop spans 16 amino acids. Germline loops: CDR1 SGHNT, CDR2 YYREEE (reference sequence). The ends lost 3 bases at V and 2 bases at J; junction bases unmatched: 3. The CDR3 region has the DNA TGTGCCAGCAGCTCGACTAGCGGGGGGCTCACAGATACGCAGTATTTT. Its translation is CASSSTSGGLTDTQYF.

The chain carries TRBV24-1 and TRBJ2-1, with 8 bases fitting TRBD2. Germline V gene data show CDR1 as KGHDR and CDR2 as SFDVKD. This CDR3 region has 14 residues. J lost 10 bases, V lost 9 bases, and 13 bases had no gene match. For the CDR3, the DNA is TGTGCCACCTCTGAGCCCCGGCGGGGGGACGAGCAGTTCTTC. Translation gives CATSEPRRGDEQFF.

The chain employs TRBV3-1 (or the pseudogene TRBV3-2) and TRBJ1-1; 10 bases map to TRBD1. Germline lookup yields CDR1 LGHDT and CDR2 YNNKEL (reference sequence). This CDR3 spans 15 amino acids. Unmatched junction bases numbered 10, after V lost 4 bases and J lost 8 bases. The CDR3 loop is CASSRKGTGEIEAFF. In DNA form, the CDR3 reads TGTGCCAGCAGCCGGAAGGGGACAGGGGAGATAGAAGCTTTCTTT.

This clone was recorded a few times. This chain joins TRBV5-1 and TRBJ2-2; D is uncertain. Germline lookup yields CDR1 SGHRS and CDR2 YFSETQ. V lost 1 base and J lost 2, with 3 bases in between. This CDR3 region has 13 residues. CDR3 region: CASSLTNTGELFF. As DNA, the CDR3 is TGCGCCAGCAGCTTGACTAACACCGGGGAGCTGTTTTTT.

CDR3 residues: CASSPSNTGELFF. The CDR3 DNA is TGCGCCAGCAGCCCCTCCAACACCGGGGAGCTGTTTTTT. The genes are TRBV4-1 and TRBJ2-2, with D hard to call. The CDR3 extends over 13 amino acids. In germline, CDR1 is MGHRA, CDR2 YSYEKL. Trimming shortened V by 4 bases and J by 2 bases, and 5 bases separated the two germline ends.

CDR3 sequence: CASSYSISVNQPQHF. The CDR3 region has the DNA TGTGCCAGCAGTTACTCGATATCAGTTAATCAGCCCCAGCATTTT. This chain joins TRBV6-5 and TRBJ1-5; D unclear. This CDR3 comprises 15 residues. The V and J ends lost 0 bases and 4 bases respectively, with 10 bases between them. CDR1 MNHEY and CDR2 SVGAGI come from the germline V gene.

The V call is TRBV19, the J call TRBJ2-3; D gene uncertain. The germline V gene encodes CDR1 LNHDA and CDR2 SQIVND (reference sequence). V gave up 2 bases and J gave up 6 bases, with 12 bases separating them. The CDR3 is 14 amino acids. CDR3 region: CASSISQVSDTQYF. As DNA, the CDR3 is TGTGCCAGTAGTATATCTCAGGTTTCGGATACGCAGTATTTT.

V usage is TRBV10-1 and J usage is TRBJ2-7; TRBD2 agrees at 14 bases. The CDR3 sequence is 18 residues long. J was trimmed by 2 bases and V by 2 bases; bases with no gene match: 8. The germline V gene has CDR1 WNHNN and CDR2 SYGVQD (reference sequence). CDR3 coding DNA: TGCGCCAGCAGTGAGGCTGGACTAGCGGGGGGTCCACCCTACGAGCAGTACTTC. It codes for CASSEAGLAGGPPYEQYF.

The chain carries TRBV11-2 and TRBJ1-1, with D maybe TRBD1 (5 bases). Trimming took off 5 bases at V and 7 bases at J, with 17 bases between the two ends. The CDR3 runs 14 residues. Germline CDR1 SGHAT, CDR2 FQNNGV. DNA of the CDR3: TGTGCCAGCAGCCCGCGTCAGGGTCGGCTTGAAGCTTTCTTT. Protein sequence: CASSPRQGRLEAFF.

J is TRBJ2-1 and V is TRBV11-3; D remains ambiguous. The germline gives CDR1 SGHNT, CDR2 YENEEA. The V end lost 5 bases, the J end lost 4 bases, and 15 bases lay between the germline ends. This CDR3 is 15 amino acids long. CDR3 region: CASSPFETPYNEQFF. The CDR3 region has the DNA TGTGCCAGCAGCCCTTTTGAGACACCGTACAATGAGCAGTTCTTC.

This clone was counted between two and nine times. The chain combines TRBV7-7 with TRBJ1-3; D remains unclear. Germline CDR1 SSHAT, CDR2 FNYEAQ (reference sequence). Trimming left V 5 bases short and J 4 bases short, with 9 bases between. This CDR3 comprises 13 residues. This CDR3 reads CASSPGWGNTIYF. The CDR3 bases are TGTGCCAGCAGCCCGGGGTGGGGAAACACCATATATTTT.

As DNA, the CDR3 is TGCGCCAGCAGCCCAGGCCCTGGGGGCCCCGGGGAGCTGTTTTTT. Encoded protein: CASSPGPGGPGELFF. V gene TRBV5-1 combines with J gene TRBJ2-2; TRBD1 might be the D (6 bases). The CDR3 is 15 amino acids. CDR1 and CDR2 from the germline V gene are SGHRS and YFSETQ. The V gene lost 4 bases and the J gene lost 6 bases, with 16 bases spanning the gap.

CDR3 residues: CAIQPRTSDTQYF. CDR3 in DNA: TGTGCCATCCAGCCCCGGACTAGCGATACGCAGTATTTT. The genes are TRBV10-3 and TRBJ2-3, with 8 bases aligning to TRBD2. The CDR3 sequence is 13 residues long. Trimming took 8 bases from V and 6 from J; bases not matched to a gene: 7. The germline V gene has CDR1 ENHRY and CDR2 SYGVKD.

This clone was detected only once. The rearrangement links TRBV6-6 to TRBJ2-6; TRBD1 aligns across 8 bases. CDR3 length: 16 residues. Germline V gene data show CDR1 as MNHNY and CDR2 as SVGAGI (reference sequence). J gave up 4 bases and V 10 bases, and 12 bases lay outside the gene matches. The CDR3 region has the DNA TGTGCCATTCCTAAGGGACAGGACGCCGGGGCCAACGTCCTGACTTTC. It encodes CAIPKGQDAGANVLTF.

This chain uses TRBV5-4 with TRBJ2-7, with D perhaps matching TRBD1 (7 bases). The CDR3 covers 14 residues. Trimming pared 0 bases from V and 4 bases from J, leaving 11 bases between. The germline V gene has CDR1 SGHNT and CDR2 YYREEE (reference sequence). CDR3 DNA: TGTGCCAGCAGCTTGGGACAGGGAGGATACGAGCAGTACTTC. Translating gives CASSLGQGGYEQYF.